What follows are 9 T cell receptor beta chains derived from one specimen sequenced in a study of cytomegalovirus exposure and HLA in healthy donors. TCRdb keeps only in-frame clones here, not all; method: immunoSEQ multiplex PCR. Among about 120,000 clones listed, around 87% were seen once. The sequenced material came from PBMCs. Source of these receptors: a woman between 18 and 29 years old in good health and CMV-seropositive.

The V gene is TRBV2, the J gene TRBJ2-6; TRBD1 might be the D (5 bases). The V end lost 5 bases, the J end lost 1 base, and 12 bases lay between the germline ends. CDR3 size: 16 residues. Germline V lookup: CDR1 SNHLY, CDR2 FYNNEI. CDR3 coding DNA: TGTGCCAGCAGTCTGAGACCAGGGTCTGGGGCCAACGTCCTGACTTTC. This translates into CASSLRPGSGANVLTF.

V gene TRBV5-1 combines with J gene TRBJ1-2; D call uncertain. V was trimmed by 0 bases and J by 5 bases, leaving 8 bases between them. The germline V gene encodes CDR1 SGHRS and CDR2 YFSETQ. The CDR3 contains 13 residues. In DNA, the CDR3 is TGCGCCAGCAGCTTGGATCCAATTTATGGCTACACCTTC. Its protein product is CASSLDPIYGYTF.

This chain links TRBV9 with TRBJ2-3, with no clear D. CDR3 length equals 13 residues. V lost 4 bases and J lost 4, with 10 bases in between. CDR1 SGDLS and CDR2 YYNGEE come from the germline V gene. CDR3 sequence (DNA): TGTGCCAGCAGCCAGGAAATACCAGATACGCAGTATTTT. Its protein is CASSQEIPDTQYF. Together with reference TRBV9 and TRBJ2-3, the CDR3 gives the full variable domain: DSGVTQTPKHLITATGQRVTLRCSPRSGDLSVYWYQQSLDQGLQFLIQYYNGEERAKGNILERFSAQQFPDLHSELNLSSLELGDSALYFCASSQEIPDTQYFGPGTRLTVL.

The genes are TRBV5-1 and TRBJ2-1, with TRBD1 as a possible D gene (5 bases). Trimming left V 4 bases short and J 0 bases short, with 11 bases between. The germline CDR1 and CDR2 sequences are SGHRS and YFSETQ. The CDR3 totals 15 residues. The CDR3 DNA sequence: TGCGCCAGCAGCCGCGGACAAAGCTCCTACAATGAGCAGTTCTTC. Protein sequence: CASSRGQSSYNEQFF.

This chain uses TRBV11-3 with TRBJ2-7; 12 bases are a match to TRBD2. Germline V gene sequence: CDR1 SGHNT, CDR2 YENEEA. V trimming: 1 base; J trimming: 3 bases; junction bases outside the gene matches: 1. CDR3 length: 15 residues. Here the CDR3 reads CASSLGTSGIYEQYF. CDR3 DNA: TGTGCCAGCAGCTTAGGGACTAGCGGGATCTACGAGCAGTACTTC.

This sequence joins TRBV5-5 and TRBJ1-2, with TRBD1 matching over 10 bases. The CDR3 has 15 residues. V lost 2 bases, J lost 3 bases, and 4 bases stayed unmatched. Germline V gene data show CDR1 as SGHKS and CDR2 as YYEKEE (reference sequence). CDR3 in DNA: TGTGCCAGCAGCTTAGGACAGGGGGTGGACTATGGCTACACCTTC. This codes for CASSLGQGVDYGYTF.

This chain links TRBV19 with TRBJ2-6; no clear D. Germline V CDR1 and CDR2: LNHDA, SQIVND (reference sequence). The CDR3 is 15 residues long. V was trimmed by 5 bases and J by 0 bases, leaving 8 bases between them. CDR3 sequence: CASSEANSGANVLTF. In nucleotides, the CDR3 is TGTGCCAGTAGTGAAGCGAACTCTGGGGCCAACGTCCTGACTTTC.

The chain carries TRBV2 and TRBJ2-5, with 7 bases matching TRBD1. V was clipped by 2 bases and J by 1 base; unmatched bases: 10. The CDR3 runs to 17 residues. Germline lookup yields CDR1 SNHLY and CDR2 FYNNEI. CDR3: CASSEFPRQGAQETQYF. The CDR3, as DNA: TGTGCCAGCAGTGAATTCCCCCGACAGGGAGCCCAAGAGACCCAGTACTTC.

This chain joins TRBV5-6 and TRBJ1-6; D is uncertain. Trimming removed 4 bases from V and 0 bases from J, with 11 bases in between. This CDR3 is built from 16 residues. CDR1 and CDR2 (germline): SGHDT, YYEEEE. The DNA for the CDR3 is TGTGCCAGCAGCCCCATGGGGAGCTCCTATAATTCACCCCTCCACTTT. This encodes CASSPMGSSYNSPLHF.